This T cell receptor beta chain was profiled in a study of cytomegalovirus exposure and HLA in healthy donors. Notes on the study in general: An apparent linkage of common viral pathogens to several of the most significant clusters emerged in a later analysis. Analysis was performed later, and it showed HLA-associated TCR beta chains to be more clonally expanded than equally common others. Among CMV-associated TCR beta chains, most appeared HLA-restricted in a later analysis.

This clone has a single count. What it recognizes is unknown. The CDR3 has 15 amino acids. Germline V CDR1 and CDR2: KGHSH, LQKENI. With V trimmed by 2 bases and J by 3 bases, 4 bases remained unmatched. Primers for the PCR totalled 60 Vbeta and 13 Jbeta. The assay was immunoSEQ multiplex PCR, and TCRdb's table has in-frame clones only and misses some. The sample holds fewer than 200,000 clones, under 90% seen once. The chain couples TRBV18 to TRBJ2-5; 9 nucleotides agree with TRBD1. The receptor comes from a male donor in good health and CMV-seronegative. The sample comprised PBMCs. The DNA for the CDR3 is TGTGCCAGCTCACCAGCGACAGGGGGTGAAGAGACCCAGTACTTC. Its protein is CASSPATGGEETQYF.